These 10 T cell receptor beta chains share one sample of origin, sequenced in a study of blood T cell repertoires in COVID-19. The data were produced by immunoSEQ multiplex PCR, yet TCRdb's version contains in-frame clones alone and is incomplete. The data hold about 200,000 clones, with 80% to 90% observed a single time. The sequenced sample consisted of peripheral blood. Receptors were obtained from a man aged 80 or over with acute or convalescent COVID-19.

With regard to this clone: Distinct nucleotide sequences in the sample also encode this CDR3. The chain couples TRBV28 to TRBJ2-1, with D tentatively TRBD2 (7 bases). Trimming took off 2 bases at V and 7 bases at J, with 15 bases between the two ends. This CDR3 is 15 amino acids long. CDR1 MDHEN and CDR2 SYDVKM come from the germline V gene. The CDR3 DNA reads as TGTGCCAGCAGTTTAGGGGGGGGCCGGAGTAATGAGCAGTTCTTC. Translated, it gives CASSLGGGRSNEQFF.

The chain recombines TRBV5-1 with TRBJ2-7; a weak D match, TRBD2 (6 bases). This CDR3 spans 14 amino acids. The ends were cut back, 3 bases at V and 2 bases at J, with 12 bases in the middle. The germline gives CDR1 SGHRS, CDR2 YFSETQ. This CDR3 is CASSWGSGPYEQYF. The CDR3 DNA sequence: TGCGCCAGCAGCTGGGGTAGCGGACCCTACGAGCAGTACTTC. Full variable domain (outside the CDR3, taken from reference TRBV5-1 and TRBJ2-7): KAGVTQTPRYLIKTRGQQVTLSCSPISGHRSVSWYQQTPGQGLQFLFEYFSETQRNKGNFPGRFSGRQFSNSRSEMNVSTLELGDSALYLCASSWGSGPYEQYFGPGTRLTVT.

The gene calls are TRBV5-1 and TRBJ2-1; TRBD1 agrees at 9 bases. V gave up 4 bases and J gave up 4 bases; unmatched junction bases: 12. The CDR3 has 17 residues. The germline V gene encodes CDR1 SGHRS and CDR2 YFSETQ. The CDR3 region is CASSPGQGRGIYNEQFF. The CDR3 coding sequence is TGCGCCAGCAGCCCAGGACAGGGGAGGGGCATTTACAATGAGCAGTTCTTC.

The V gene is TRBV10-3, the J gene TRBJ1-1; possible D gene TRBD1, 6 bases. V was cut by 0 bases and J by 1 base, with 9 bases left in between. CDR1 and CDR2 (germline): ENHRY, SYGVKD. The CDR3 has 15 residues. CDR3 DNA: TGTGCCATCAGTGAGTCGTCCAGGGGGAACACTGAAGCTTTCTTT. It translates to CAISESSRGNTEAFF.

The rearrangement uses TRBV19 and TRBJ2-2; tentative D call: TRBD2 (6 bases). Trimming removed 3 bases at V and 0 bases at J, with 17 bases between. The CDR3 runs to 18 residues. The germline V gene encodes CDR1 LNHDA and CDR2 SQIVND (reference sequence). Written as DNA, the CDR3 is TGTGCCAGTAGTATGAGTATTGCGGGAACCTCGAACACCGGGGAGCTGTTTTTT. This codes for CASSMSIAGTSNTGELFF.

V is TRBV6-6 and J is TRBJ2-3, with D possibly TRBD1 on 6 matching bases. Trimming left V 5 bases short and J 7 bases short, with 25 bases between. This CDR3 has 17 amino acids. CDR1 and CDR2 from the germline V gene are MNHNY and SVGAGI (reference sequence). The CDR3 here is CASSPLLQGSAGYTQYF. Here the CDR3 DNA reads TGTGCCAGCAGTCCACTTCTCCAGGGGTCCGCCGGTTATACGCAGTATTTT.

This sequence joins TRBV9 and TRBJ1-2; TRBD1 is a possible D gene (6 bases). The V end was cut by 2 bases, the J end by 4 bases, with 15 bases between. Germline CDR1 is SGDLS and CDR2 is YYNGEE. There are 15 residues in the CDR3. The DNA for the CDR3 is TGTGCCAGCAGCGTCCACCAGACAGGTACCTATGGCTACACCTTC. It codes for CASSVHQTGTYGYTF.

The chain links TRBV28 to TRBJ1-4, with a tentative D call TRBD1 (5 bases). There are 13 residues in the CDR3. Germline values: CDR1 MDHEN, CDR2 SYDVKM. Trimming pared 3 bases from V and 8 bases from J, leaving 10 bases between. CDR3 amino acids: CASSFRVREKLFF. As DNA, the CDR3 is TGTGCCAGCAGTTTCAGGGTTAGAGAAAAACTGTTTTTT.

This rearrangement joins TRBV5-1 to TRBJ1-1; 8 bases fit TRBD1. The CDR3 consists of 15 residues. Looked up from germline, CDR1 is SGHRS and CDR2 is YFSETQ. J was trimmed by 1 base and V by 4 bases; bases with no gene match: 6. CDR3 sequence: CASSPPTGANTEAFF. In DNA, the CDR3 is TGCGCCAGCAGCCCACCGACAGGGGCGAACACTGAAGCTTTCTTT.

The J gene is TRBJ2-1, the V gene TRBV28, with D possibly matching TRBD2 (5 bases). Trimming left V 5 bases short and J 0 bases short, with 14 bases between. Germline assignment: CDR1 MDHEN and CDR2 SYDVKM. This CDR3 contains 16 residues. The CDR3 spells CASSLRTWSSYNEQFF. CDR3 sequence (DNA): TGTGCCAGCAGTCTTAGGACTTGGAGCTCCTACAATGAGCAGTTCTTC.